A selection of T cell receptor beta chains follows, all from one sample in a study of T cells in Graves' hyperthyroidism and ophthalmopathy. TCRdb called the multiplex PCR reads again in MiXCR, with one record for every CDR3 protein. The sample carries 560,000 or so distinct CDR3 sequences, just over 45% recorded once. The source material was peripheral blood or thyroid tissue (not recorded which). These receptor sequences come from a young woman with Graves' hyperthyroidism. Both conserved end residues are part of each CDR3. D genes are given only for firm matches. Expanded clones are given a class, and other clones once, few, many or no size at all.

V,size,J,D,CDR3,DNA
TRBV7-9,many,TRBJ2-7,.,CASSFFSGEQYF,TGTGCCAGCAGCTTCTTTAGCGGCGAGCAGTACTTC
TRBV2,.,TRBJ1-4,.,CATEREKLFF,TGTGCCACGGAGAGGGAAAAACTGTTTTTT
TRBV7-9,many,TRBJ1-6,TRBD1,CASSLTGGSSPLHF,TGTGCCAGCAGCCTAACAGGGGGATCTTCACCCCTCCACTTT
TRBV2,.,TRBJ2-5,TRBD1,CASRDTTGGEQETQYF,TGTGCCAGCAGAGATACCACAGGGGGCGAACAAGAGACCCAGTACTTC
TRBV20-1,.,TRBJ2-7,.,CSAWSGTPYEQYF,TGCAGTGCCTGGTCCGGGACTCCTTACGAGCAGTACTTC
TRBV19,.,TRBJ1-1,TRBD1,CASSISAAQGFMNTEAFF,TGTGCCAGTAGTATATCCGCGGCACAGGGGTTCATGAACACTGAAGCTTTCTTT
TRBV15,.,TRBJ1-5,.,CATSRVWGEQPQHF,TGTGCCACCAGCAGAGTGTGGGGAGAACAGCCCCAGCATTTT
TRBV20-1,many,TRBJ2-5,.,CSAGLSGTQYF,TGCAGTGCTGGACTGTCGGGGACCCAGTACTTC
TRBV29-1,many,TRBJ1-3,.,CSVELTGVSGNTIYF,TGCAGCGTTGAATTGACAGGAGTCTCTGGAAACACCATATATTTT
TRBV7-9,.,TRBJ1-2,TRBD1,CASSQGQGRDTF,TGTGCCAGCAGCCAGGGACAGGGTCGGGACACCTTC
TRBV15,many,TRBJ1-5,.,CATSRDTFQPQHF,TGTGCCACCAGCAGAGATACATTCCAGCCCCAGCATTTT
TRBV7-9,few,TRBJ2-7,TRBD2,CASSQEPAGDREQYF,TGTGCCAGCAGCCAAGAACCAGCGGGAGATCGGGAGCAGTACTTC
TRBV29-1,many,TRBJ2-5,TRBD2,CSVDELAGGPMETQYF,TGCAGCGTTGACGAGCTAGCGGGAGGGCCTATGGAGACCCAGTACTTC
TRBV19,.,TRBJ1-2,.,CASTLAATNNYGYTF,TGTGCCAGTACCCTTGCCGCAACAAATAACTATGGCTACACCTTC
TRBV25-1,.,TRBJ1-2,TRBD1,CASRESQGASYGYTF,TGTGCCAGCAGAGAGTCTCAGGGGGCCAGCTATGGCTACACCTTC
TRBV29-1,.,TRBJ2-5,.,CSRLDTQETQYF,TGCAGCCGATTGGACACCCAAGAGACCCAGTACTTC
TRBV25-1,once,TRBJ1-2,TRBD1,CASDRNPGGVYGYTF,TGTGCCAGTGACCGGAATCCAGGGGGAGTCTATGGCTACACCTTC
TRBV2,.,TRBJ1-1,.,CASASTADEAFF,TGTGCCAGTGCCTCGACAGCGGATGAAGCTTTCTTT
TRBV2,many,TRBJ2-7,.,CASTRDLNYEQYF,TGTGCCAGCACTCGTGACTTGAACTACGAGCAGTACTTC
TRBV7-9,.,TRBJ2-1,.,CASSLVINEQFF,TGTGCCAGCAGCTTAGTTATCAATGAGCAGTTCTTC
TRBV5-6,few,TRBJ1-1,.,CASSLRHVMNTEAFF,TGTGCCAGCAGCTTACGTCACGTCATGAACACTGAAGCTTTCTTT
TRBV10-3,many,TRBJ1-5,.,CAISESTGSNQPQHF,TGTGCCATCAGTGAGTCGACCGGGAGCAATCAGCCCCAGCATTTT
TRBV2,.,TRBJ1-5,.,CASSERGQPQHF,TGTGCCAGCAGTGAACGTGGACAGCCCCAGCATTTT
TRBV7-9,many,TRBJ1-2,.,CASSLDLSPEKNGYTF,TGTGCCAGCAGCTTAGATCTAAGTCCGGAGAAGAACGGCTACACCTTC
TRBV5-1,.,TRBJ1-4,.,CASGDTLNEKLFF,TGCGCCAGCGGGGACACCTTAAATGAAAAACTGTTTTTT
TRBV25-1,.,TRBJ1-1,.,CASSRGPTLNTEAFF,TGTGCCAGCTCACGGGGGCCCACCTTGAACACTGAAGCTTTCTTT
TRBV7-8,few,TRBJ2-6,.,CASSQRVSGANVLTF,TGTGCCAGCAGCCAGAGGGTCTCTGGGGCCAACGTCCTGACTTTC
TRBV29-1,.,TRBJ1-5,TRBD1,CSILTGAGSQPQHF,TGCAGCATCCTGACAGGGGCAGGGAGTCAGCCCCAGCATTTT
TRBV15,.,TRBJ1-1,.,CATSREGLEAFF,TGTGCCACCAGCAGAGAAGGCCTTGAAGCTTTCTTT
TRBV10-3,.,TRBJ1-5,.,CAISEMTASNQPQHF,TGTGCCATCAGTGAAATGACAGCCAGCAATCAGCCCCAGCATTTT
TRBV20-1,.,TRBJ2-5,.,CSVGGDQPQYF,TGCAGTGTTGGAGGGGATCAGCCCCAGTACTTC